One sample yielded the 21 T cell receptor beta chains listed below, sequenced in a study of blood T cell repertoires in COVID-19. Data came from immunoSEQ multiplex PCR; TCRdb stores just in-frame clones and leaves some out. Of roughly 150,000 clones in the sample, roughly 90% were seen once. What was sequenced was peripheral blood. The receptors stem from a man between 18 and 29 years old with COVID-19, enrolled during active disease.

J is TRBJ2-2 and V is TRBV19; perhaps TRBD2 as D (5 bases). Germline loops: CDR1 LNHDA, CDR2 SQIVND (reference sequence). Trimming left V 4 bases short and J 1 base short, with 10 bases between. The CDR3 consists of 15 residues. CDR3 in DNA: TGTGCCAGTAGTAAGGGAAGCGGGAACACCGGGGAGCTGTTTTTT. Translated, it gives CASSKGSGNTGELFF.

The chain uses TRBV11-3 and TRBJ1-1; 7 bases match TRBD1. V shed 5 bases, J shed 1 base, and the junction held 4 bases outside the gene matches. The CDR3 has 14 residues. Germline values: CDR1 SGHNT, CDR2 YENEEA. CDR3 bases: TGTGCCAGCAGCCAGGGGGGCGGGAACACTGAAGCTTTCTTT. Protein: CASSQGGGNTEAFF.

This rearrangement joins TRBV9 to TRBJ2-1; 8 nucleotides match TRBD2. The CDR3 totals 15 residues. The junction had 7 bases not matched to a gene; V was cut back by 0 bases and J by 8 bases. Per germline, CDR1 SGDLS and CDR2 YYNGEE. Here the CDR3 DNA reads TGTGCCAGCAGCGTAGGGCCAGCGGGAGTGGATGAGCAGTTCTTC. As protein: CASSVGPAGVDEQFF.

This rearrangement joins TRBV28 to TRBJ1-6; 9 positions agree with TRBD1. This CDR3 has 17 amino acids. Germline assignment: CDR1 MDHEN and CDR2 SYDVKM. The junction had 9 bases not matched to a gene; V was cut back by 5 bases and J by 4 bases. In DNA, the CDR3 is TGTGCCAGCAGTCATAGACAGGGGGTAACTTATAATTCACCCCTCCACTTT. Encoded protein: CASSHRQGVTYNSPLHF.

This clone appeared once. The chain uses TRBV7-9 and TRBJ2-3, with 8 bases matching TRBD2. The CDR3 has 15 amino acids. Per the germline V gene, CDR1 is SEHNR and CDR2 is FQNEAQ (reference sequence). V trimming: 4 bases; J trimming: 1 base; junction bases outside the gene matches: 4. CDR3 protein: CASSSTSGRTDTQYF. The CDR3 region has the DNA TGTGCCAGCAGCTCCACTAGCGGTCGCACAGATACGCAGTATTTT.

CDR3 residues: CASIPEDRGTYNEQFF. The CDR3 region has the DNA TGTGCCAGCATCCCCGAGGACAGGGGTACATACAATGAGCAGTTCTTC. The chain carries TRBV6-2 or TRBV6-3 and TRBJ2-1; TRBD1 aligns across 9 bases. The CDR3 runs 16 residues. The germline V gene encodes CDR1 MNHEY and CDR2 SVGEGT. V shed 7 bases, J shed 4 bases, and the junction held 11 bases outside the gene matches.

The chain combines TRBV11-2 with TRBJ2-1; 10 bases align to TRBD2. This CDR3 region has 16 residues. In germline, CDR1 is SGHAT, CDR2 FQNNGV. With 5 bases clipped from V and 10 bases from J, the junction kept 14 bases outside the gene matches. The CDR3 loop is CASSQRVLAGVGEQFF. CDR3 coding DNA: TGTGCCAGCAGCCAAAGGGTCCTAGCGGGAGTAGGGGAGCAGTTCTTC.

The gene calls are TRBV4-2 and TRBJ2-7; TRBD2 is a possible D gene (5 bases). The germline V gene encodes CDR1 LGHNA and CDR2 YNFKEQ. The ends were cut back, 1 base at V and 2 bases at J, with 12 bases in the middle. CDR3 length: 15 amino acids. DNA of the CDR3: TGTGCCAGCAGCCAAGTGAGGGATAACCCCTACGAGCAGTACTTC. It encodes CASSQVRDNPYEQYF.

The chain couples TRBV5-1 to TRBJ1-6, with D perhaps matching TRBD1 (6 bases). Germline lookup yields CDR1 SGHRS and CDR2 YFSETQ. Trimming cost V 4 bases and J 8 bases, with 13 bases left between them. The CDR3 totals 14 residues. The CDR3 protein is CASSAGQPDSPLHF. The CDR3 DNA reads TGCGCCAGCAGCGCAGGACAGCCGGATTCACCCCTCCACTTT.

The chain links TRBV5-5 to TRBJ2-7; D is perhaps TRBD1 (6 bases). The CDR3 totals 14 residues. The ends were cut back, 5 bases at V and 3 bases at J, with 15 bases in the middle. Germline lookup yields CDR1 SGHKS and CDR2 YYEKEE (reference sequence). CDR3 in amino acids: CASSLRTAYYEQYF. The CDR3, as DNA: TGTGCCAGCAGTCTCAGGACAGCGTACTACGAGCAGTACTTC. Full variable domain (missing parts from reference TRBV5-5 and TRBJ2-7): DAGVTQSPTHLIKTRGQQVTLRCSPISGHKSVSWYQQVLGQGPQFIFQYYEKEERGRGNFPDRFSARQFPNYSSELNVNALLLGDSALYLCASSLRTAYYEQYFGPGTRLTVT.

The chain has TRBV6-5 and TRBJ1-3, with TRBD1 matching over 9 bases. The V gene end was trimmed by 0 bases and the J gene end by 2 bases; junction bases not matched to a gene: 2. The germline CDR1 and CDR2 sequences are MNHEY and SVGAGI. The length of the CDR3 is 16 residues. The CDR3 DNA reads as TGTGCCAGCAGTTACTCCCGGGACAGGGCTGGAAACACCATATATTTT. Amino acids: CASSYSRDRAGNTIYF.

The CDR3: CSVDGQGANYGYTF. CDR3 bases: TGCAGCGTTGATGGACAGGGAGCCAACTATGGCTACACCTTC. The chain is built from TRBV29-1 and TRBJ1-2, with 8 nucleotides matching TRBD1. This CDR3 is 14 amino acids long. V lost 3 bases, J lost 2 bases, and 5 bases stayed unmatched. Per germline, CDR1 SQVTM and CDR2 ANQGSEA.

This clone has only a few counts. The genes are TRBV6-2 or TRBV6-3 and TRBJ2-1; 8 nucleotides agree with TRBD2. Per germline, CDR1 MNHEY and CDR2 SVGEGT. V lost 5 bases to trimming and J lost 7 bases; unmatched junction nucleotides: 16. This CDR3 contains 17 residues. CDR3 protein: CASSDGLAGKLGNEQFF. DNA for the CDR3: TGTGCCAGCAGTGACGGACTAGCTGGGAAATTAGGGAATGAGCAGTTCTTC.

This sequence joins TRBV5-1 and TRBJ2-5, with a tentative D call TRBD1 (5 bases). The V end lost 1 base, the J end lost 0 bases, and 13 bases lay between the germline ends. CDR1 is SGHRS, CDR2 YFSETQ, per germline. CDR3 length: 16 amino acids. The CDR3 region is CASSLRDRAYQETQYF. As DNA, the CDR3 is TGCGCCAGCAGCTTGAGAGACAGAGCCTACCAAGAGACCCAGTACTTC.

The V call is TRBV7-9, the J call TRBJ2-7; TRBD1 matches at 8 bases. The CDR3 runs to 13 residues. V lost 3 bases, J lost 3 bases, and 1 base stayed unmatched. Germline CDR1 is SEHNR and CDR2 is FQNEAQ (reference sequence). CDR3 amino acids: CASSLDRVYEQYF. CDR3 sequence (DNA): TGTGCCAGCAGCTTGGACAGGGTCTACGAGCAGTACTTC.

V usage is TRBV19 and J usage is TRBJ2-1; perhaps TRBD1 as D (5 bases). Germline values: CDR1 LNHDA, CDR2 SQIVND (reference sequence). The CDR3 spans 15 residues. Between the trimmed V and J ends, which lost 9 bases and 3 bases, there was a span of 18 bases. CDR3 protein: CASCRQPFIYNEQFF. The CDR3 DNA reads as TGTGCCAGCTGCAGACAGCCCTTTATCTACAATGAGCAGTTCTTC.

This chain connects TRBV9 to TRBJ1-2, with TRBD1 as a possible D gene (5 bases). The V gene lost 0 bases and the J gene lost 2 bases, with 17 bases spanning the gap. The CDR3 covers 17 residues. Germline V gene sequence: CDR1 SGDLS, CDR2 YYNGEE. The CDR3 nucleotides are TGTGCCAGCAGCGTAGCCAGGACACCAGTCGAGAACTATGGCTACACCTTC. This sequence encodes CASSVARTPVENYGYTF. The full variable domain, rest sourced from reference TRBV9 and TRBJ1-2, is DSGVTQTPKHLITATGQRVTLRCSPRSGDLSVYWYQQSLDQGLQFLIQYYNGEERAKGNILERFSAQQFPDLHSELNLSSLELGDSALYFCASSVARTPVENYGYTFGSGTRLTVV.

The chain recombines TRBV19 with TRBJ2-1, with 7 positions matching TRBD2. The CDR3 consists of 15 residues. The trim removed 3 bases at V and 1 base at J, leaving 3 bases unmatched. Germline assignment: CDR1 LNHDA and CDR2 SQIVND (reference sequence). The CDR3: CASSITSESYNEQFF. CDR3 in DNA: TGTGCCAGTAGTATCACTAGCGAATCCTACAATGAGCAGTTCTTC.

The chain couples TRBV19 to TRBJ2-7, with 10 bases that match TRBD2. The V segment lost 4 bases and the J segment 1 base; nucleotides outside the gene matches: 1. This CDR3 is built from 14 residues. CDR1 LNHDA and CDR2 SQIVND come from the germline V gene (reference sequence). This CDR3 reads CASSRGLASYEQYF. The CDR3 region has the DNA TGTGCCAGTAGTAGGGGACTAGCGTCCTACGAGCAGTACTTC.

The CDR3 region is CASSLSGRASYEQFF. The CDR3 DNA reads as TGTGCCAGCAGTTTATCGGGGAGGGCCAGTTATGAGCAGTTCTTC. The chain employs TRBV27 and TRBJ2-1, with TRBD2 matching 7 bases. Germline trimming cut 0 bases from V and 8 bases from J; bases unmatched to any gene: 7. The CDR3 has 15 amino acids. CDR1 is MNHEY, CDR2 SMNVEV, per germline (reference sequence).

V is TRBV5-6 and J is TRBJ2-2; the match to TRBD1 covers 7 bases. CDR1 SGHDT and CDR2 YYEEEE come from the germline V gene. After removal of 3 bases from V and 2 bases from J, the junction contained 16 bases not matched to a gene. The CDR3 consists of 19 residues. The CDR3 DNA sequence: TGTGCCAGCAGCTCTAGATGGGTAGACCGGGACAGAAACACCGGGGAGCTGTTTTTT. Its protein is CASSSRWVDRDRNTGELFF.